A single sample gave rise to the 26 T cell receptor beta chains below, sequenced in a study of kidney transplant recipient with SARS-CoV-2 infection. One entry per CDR3 protein results from TCRdb running MiXCR on the reads. The sample includes roughly 230,000 distinct CDR3 sequences, under 35% of them seen just once. Specimen: a blood sample, collected at baseline and on day 111 from a kidney transplant recipient. The receptors originated from a male patient aged 30 to 40 who had COVID-19 and was a kidney transplant recipient. Some T cells may be transferred from the graft donor.

Worth noting for this clonotype: A much larger clonotype is one base distant, so this may be a read error. CDR3 DNA sequence: TGTGCCAGTTCCCGGGACATGGGTTATGGCAACACCTTC. Protein sequence: CASSRDMGYGNTF. The rearrangement uses TRBV7-6 and TRBJ1-2; tentative D call: TRBD1 (6 bases). CDR1 is SGHVS and CDR2 is FNYEAQ in the germline V gene. The CDR3 length is 13 residues. The whole variable domain, filled in from reference TRBV7-6 and TRBJ1-2, reads GAGVSQSPRYKVTKRGQDVALRCDPISGHVSLYWYRQALGQGPEFLTYFNYEAQQDKSGLPNDRFSAERPEGSISTLTIQRTEQRDSAMYRCASSRDMGYGNTFGSGTRLTVV.

Worth noting for this clonotype: This likely reflects a read error, since a far larger clone is one base away. The chain combines TRBV4-3 with TRBJ2-4; 7 nucleotides align to TRBD2. The CDR3 extends over 18 amino acids. Germline CDR1 reads LGHNA; CDR2 reads YSLEER. The CDR3 region is CASSQNAPRLAEAYEQHF. The CDR3 region has the DNA TGCGCCAGCAGCCAAAACGCGCCTAGGCTAGCGGAAGCCTACGAGCAGCACTTC.

This clonotype was picked up one time. The junction does not match germline at one end; this may be a read error. The chain is built from TRBV4-3 and TRBJ2-7; 8 positions agree with TRBD1. This CDR3 contains 14 residues. CDR1 LGHNA and CDR2 YSLEER come from the germline V gene. Here the CDR3 reads CASNQDRGTYEQYF. CDR3 DNA sequence: TGCGCCAGCAACCAAGACAGGGGAACCTACGAGCAGTACTTC.

This clonotype occurred a few times. This rearrangement joins TRBV21-1 to TRBJ2-3; TRBD2, the table's D call, was not compared with the DNA. TRBV21-1 is tagged as a pseudogene. The CDR3 sequence is 17 residues long. The CDR3 loop reads CASRGELATVMQDTQYF. The CDR3 region has the DNA TGTGCCAGCAGGGGAGAATTAGCTACAGTCATGCAAGATACGCAGTATTTT.

Many counts were recorded for this clonotype. The chain links TRBV7-9 to TRBJ2-1; TRBD2 matches 8 bases. Trimming cost V 7 bases and J 5 bases; bases outside gene matches: 13. Germline CDR1 is SEHNR and CDR2 is FQNEAQ (reference sequence). CDR3 length: 16 residues. DNA for the CDR3: TGTGCCAGCACAAACCGGGAGGGCGGGGAAAACAATGAGCAGTTCTTC. As protein: CASTNREGGENNEQFF.

This clonotype appeared once. A read error is possible here, since a much larger clone lies one base away. The chain recombines TRBV28 with TRBJ2-2; the D gene is possibly TRBD2 (5 bases). Germline V gives CDR1 MDHEN, CDR2 SYDVKM. The length of the CDR3 is 13 residues. With 7 bases removed from V and 5 bases from J, the gap between germline ends came to 11 bases. CDR3 loop: CASNEGLTGELFF. CDR3 bases: TGTGCCAGCAACGAGGGCTTAACCGGGGAGCTGTTTTTT.

On this clonotype: A single base separates this from a much larger clone, so it may be a read error. Because the CDR3's place on the DNA is in doubt, the DNA is left out and the CDR3 is given as listed by TCRdb. The chain is built from TRBV29-1 and TRBJ1-2; no DNA check was done on the table's D call, TRBD1. From germline, CDR1 is SQVTM and CDR2 ANQGSEA. The length of the CDR3 is 11 amino acids, counting both ends. The CDR3 sequence: CSVLDSYGCTF.

Of note for this clonotype: With a much larger clone just one base away, this may be a read error. This chain connects TRBV5-1 to TRBJ2-5; 7 bases are a match to TRBD2. The CDR3 is made up of 16 amino acids. CDR1 SGHRS and CDR2 YFSETQ come from the germline V gene. The CDR3 spells CASSSRGEGREETQHF. DNA for the CDR3: TGCGCCAGCAGCTCTCGGGGGGAAGGGCGAGAAGAGACCCAGCACTTC.

As to this clonotype: With a much larger clone just one base away, this may be a read error. The V call is TRBV3-1, the J call TRBJ2-7; D gene unclear. Germline V lookup: CDR1 LGHDT, CDR2 YNNKEL (reference sequence). The CDR3 extends over 12 amino acids. The V gene lost 3 bases and the J gene lost 7 bases, with 10 bases spanning the gap. As DNA, the CDR3 is TGTGCCAGCAGCCAGGGTCAACGAGAGCAGTACTTC. Encoded protein: CASSQGQREQYF.

This clonotype appeared many times. The CDR3 DNA follows: TGTGCCAGCAGTCTCACCGGGCCCCATTACAATGAGCAGTTCTTC. Amino acid sequence: CASSLTGPHYNEQFF. The gene calls are TRBV27 and TRBJ2-1; D gene unclear. The CDR3 covers 15 residues. The V gene's germline CDR1 is MNHEY and CDR2 SMNVEV (reference sequence). V was clipped by 5 bases and J by 4 bases, with 15 bases between them.

As for this clonotype: A much larger clone differs by one base, so this may be a read error. The rearrangement links TRBV2 to TRBJ1-2; D call uncertain. Germline V gives CDR1 SNHLY, CDR2 FYNNEI. The CDR3 loop spans 13 amino acids. V was clipped by 2 bases and J by 7 bases, with 11 bases between them. The CDR3 nucleotides read TGTGCCAGCAGTGAAAACCGCGGCCCTGGCTACACCTTC. Residues: CASSENRGPGYTF.

With respect to this clonotype: Just one base apart from a much larger clone, this may be a read error. This sequence joins TRBV11-1 and TRBJ1-2; D not certain. Germline assignment: CDR1 SGHAT and CDR2 FQDESV (reference sequence). V was pared by 4 bases and J by 4 bases, with 22 bases between. This CDR3 has 17 residues. The CDR3 DNA follows: TGTGCCAGCAGCTGCAAATTTAAGGCTGGAAAGACCTATGGCTACACCTTC. This translates into CASSCKFKAGKTYGYTF.

This clonotype was counted ten times or more. This chain joins TRBV27 and TRBJ2-7, with TRBD2 matching 10 bases. The CDR3 contains 14 residues. Losses at the gene ends were 5 bases for V and 4 bases for J; bases not matched to a gene: 5. The germline V gene encodes CDR1 MNHEY and CDR2 SMNVEV (reference sequence). In DNA form, the CDR3 reads TGTGCCAGCAGTCCAAATAGCGGGAGGTACGAGCAGTACTTC. The encoded protein is CASSPNSGRYEQYF.

Details on this clonotype: This may be a read error: a much more frequent sequence differs by one nucleotide. This rearrangement joins TRBV6-5 to TRBJ2-5; TRBD2 agrees at 11 bases. V lost 5 bases to trimming and J lost 0 bases; unmatched junction nucleotides: 8. This CDR3 region has 17 residues. Germline CDR1 reads MNHEY; CDR2 reads SVGAGI. The CDR3 protein is CASSPGGTSGYQETQYF. The CDR3 DNA follows: TGTGCCAGCAGTCCCGGGGGGACTAGCGGCTACCAAGAGACCCAGTACTTC.

This clonotype was observed many times. This chain links TRBV7-2 with TRBJ2-1, with 7 bases matching TRBD2. CDR1 and CDR2 from the germline V gene are SGHTA and FQGNSA. Trimming removed 5 bases from V and 12 bases from J; junction bases left unmatched: 7. The CDR3 covers 12 residues. This chain's CDR3 is CASSMGGEGQFF. For the CDR3, the DNA is TGTGCCAGCAGCATGGGGGGGGAAGGGCAGTTCTTC.

A single count supports this clonotype. This may arise from a read error, as a much more abundant clone is one base away. The chain has TRBV5-6 and TRBJ1-2; no clear D gene. The germline CDR1 and CDR2 sequences are SGHDT and YYEEEE. Trimming pared 2 bases from V and 10 bases from J, leaving 12 bases between. The CDR3 sequence is 12 residues long. For the CDR3, the DNA is TGTGCCAGCAGCTTCTACTCGGGAGCCTACACCTTC. Amino acids: CASSFYSGAYTF.

As concerns this clonotype: A single base separates this from a much larger clone, so it may be a read error. This chain links TRBV5-1 with TRBJ1-2; D remains ambiguous. The CDR3 is 16 amino acids. CDR1 is SGHRS and CDR2 is YFSETQ in the germline V gene. V dropped 7 bases and J dropped 4 bases, with 23 bases sitting between them. CDR3 region: CASSDESIRKTYGYTF. Written as DNA, the CDR3 is TGCGCCAGCTCTGATGAATCGATTCGAAAGACCTATGGCTACACCTTC.

This clonotype has a count of ten or more. The chain recombines TRBV11-3 with TRBJ1-2; D is unresolved. Germline V CDR1 and CDR2: SGHNT, YENEEA. The CDR3 extends over 17 amino acids. V was pared by 4 bases and J by 4 bases, with 22 bases between. The CDR3 nucleotides are TGTGCCAGCAGCTACATCGTCGATCTCGGAAAGACCTATGGCTACACCTTC. Protein product: CASSYIVDLGKTYGYTF.

This clonotype was picked up many times. The chain couples TRBV15 to TRBJ2-1, with 7 bases lining up with TRBD2. The J segment lost 8 bases and the V segment lost 4 bases, leaving 14 bases of the junction unmatched. The CDR3 covers 16 residues. Per the germline V gene, CDR1 is LNHNV and CDR2 is YYDKDF (reference sequence). The CDR3 sequence: CATSKTWGGTRDEQFF. The DNA for the CDR3 is TGTGCCACCAGCAAAACGTGGGGGGGGACCAGGGATGAGCAGTTCTTC.

This clonotype was observed many times. The chain uses TRBV7-9 and TRBJ1-6, with D possibly matching TRBD1 (5 bases). Trimming took off 4 bases at V and 8 bases at J, with 21 bases between the two ends. Germline CDR1 SEHNR, CDR2 FQNEAQ (reference sequence). CDR3 length: 17 amino acids. CDR3 coding DNA: TGTGCCAGCAGCTCAGGAGCAGACAGCCGGGATGATTCACCCCTCCACTTT. Amino acid sequence: CASSSGADSRDDSPLHF. The complete variable domain, with remaining parts taken from reference TRBV7-9 and TRBJ1-6, reads DTGVSQNPRHKITKRGQNVTFRCDPISEHNRLYWYRQTLGQGPEFLTYFQNEAQLEKSRLLSDRFSAERPKGSFSTLEIQRTEQGDSAMYLCASSSGADSRDDSPLHFGNGTRLTVT.

This clonotype was picked up many times. V usage is TRBV30 and J usage is TRBJ2-7; 7 bases map to TRBD2. Germline-derived CDR1 and CDR2 are GTSNPN and SVGIG (reference sequence). V dropped 1 base and J dropped 7; count of bases not matched to a gene: 7. CDR3 length: 13 residues. CDR3 amino acids: CAWSGLAEQEQYF. The CDR3 bases are TGTGCCTGGAGTGGGCTAGCGGAGCAAGAGCAGTACTTC.

This clonotype was counted at least ten times. This sequence joins TRBV12-3 or TRBV12-4 and TRBJ2-5; D might be TRBD1 (5 bases). Trimming removed 7 bases from V and 2 bases from J, with 17 bases in between. CDR3 length equals 15 residues. CDR3 bases: TGTGCCAGCACTCCATACCAGGGAACTCAAGAGACCCAGTACTTC. Protein product: CASTPYQGTQETQYF.

This clonotype was found many times. The rearrangement joins TRBV4-1 to TRBJ1-1; D gene ambiguous. The germline V and J ends were trimmed by 3 bases and 5 bases, with 7 bases remaining between them. The germline V gene has CDR1 MGHRA and CDR2 YSYEKL. This CDR3 contains 12 residues. The chain's CDR3 is CASSHRKTEAFF. Here the CDR3 DNA reads TGCGCCAGCAGCCATCGGAAAACTGAAGCTTTCTTT.

There are many counts of this clonotype. This chain connects TRBV4-2 to TRBJ1-5; tentative D call: TRBD1 (5 bases). Germline V CDR1 and CDR2: LGHNA, YNFKEQ. CDR3 length: 17 residues. V dropped 0 bases and J dropped 6 bases, with 18 bases sitting between them. The CDR3 reads CASSQDKGTRSFQPQHF. The CDR3 region has the DNA TGTGCCAGCAGCCAAGACAAAGGGACCCGTTCTTTTCAGCCCCAGCATTTT.

There are many counts of this clonotype. The chain joins TRBV7-9 to TRBJ2-1, with 8 bases aligning to TRBD2. This CDR3 spans 13 amino acids. Unmatched junction bases numbered 3, after V lost 2 bases and J lost 9 bases. The germline gives CDR1 SEHNR, CDR2 FQNEAQ (reference sequence). The CDR3 DNA reads TGTGCCAGCAGCTTAAGCGGGAGCGGTGAGCAGTTCTTC. This translates into CASSLSGSGEQFF.

This clonotype occurred many times. The chain uses TRBV9 and TRBJ2-2, with D perhaps being TRBD1 or TRBD2 (5 bases each). This CDR3 has 14 amino acids. Germline assignment: CDR1 SGDLS and CDR2 YYNGEE. V was trimmed by 1 base and J by 4 bases, leaving 8 bases between them. The CDR3 nucleotides are TGTGCCAGCAGCGTATCAGGGAGCACCGGGGAGCTGTTTTTT. It encodes CASSVSGSTGELFF.